Listed below are T cell receptor beta chains from one sample, sequenced in a study of OX40 agonist ivuxolimab in advanced cancers. This table comes from immunoSEQ multiplex PCR, and its TCRdb copy is limited to in-frame clones, with some not included. The sample yields 70,000 to 95,000 clones, about 89% seen once. This specimen was CD4+ or CD8+ T cells sorted from blood, taken in a trial of the OX40 agonist ivuxolimab. The receptors were gathered from an adult with an advanced solid tumor such as melanoma, head and neck, liver or kidney cancer. Both conserved end residues are part of each CDR3. Fields, in order: J gene, clone size, D gene, V gene, CDR3 protein, CDR3 DNA. A D gene is named only where the DNA matches it firmly. Not every row has a clone size; where given, it reads once, few, many or a size class.

TRBJ1-1 NA NA TRBV6-5 CASSYYDDSTEAFF TGTGCCAGCAGTTACTATGACGACAGCACTGAAGCTTTCTTT
TRBJ1-4 NA NA TRBV19 CASSPMRGETNEKLFF TGTGCCAGTAGCCCTATGAGGGGGGAGACTAATGAAAAACTGTTTTTT
TRBJ1-4 NA TRBD1 TRBV19 CASSTPRTGGATREKLFF TGTGCCAGTAGTACCCCAAGGACAGGGGGCGCGACGAGAGAAAAACTGTTTTTT
TRBJ1-3 NA TRBD1 TRBV5-4 CASSTDRGIRNTIYF TGTGCCAGCAGCACCGACAGGGGGATAAGGAACACCATATATTTT
TRBJ2-3 NA NA TRBV9 CASSFRLGTDTQYF TGTGCCAGCAGCTTTAGACTAGGTACAGATACGCAGTATTTT
TRBJ1-6 NA NA TRBV6-4 CASSDRGDGGSPLHF TGTGCCAGCAGTGACCGAGGGGACGGGGGTTCACCCCTCCACTTT
TRBJ1-5 NA NA TRBV5-1 CASSSSPGQPQHF TGCGCCAGCAGCTCGTCACCGGGGCAGCCCCAGCATTTT
TRBJ2-2 NA NA TRBV19 CASAGPYTGELFF TGTGCCAGCGCCGGGCCCTACACCGGGGAGCTGTTTTTT
TRBJ1-5 NA TRBD1 TRBV19 CASRMDRSLISNQPQHF TGTGCCAGTAGGATGGACAGGAGCCTTATTAGCAATCAGCCCCAGCATTTT
TRBJ2-3 NA TRBD2 TRBV14 CASSQVPPAGGTDTQYF TGTGCCAGCAGCCAAGTCCCCCCAGCGGGGGGCACAGATACGCAGTATTTT
TRBJ2-1 NA NA TRBV29-1 CSVENWDEQFF TGCAGCGTTGAAAATTGGGATGAGCAGTTCTTC
TRBJ1-4 NA TRBD1 TRBV5-6 CASSPRTGAGEKLFF TGTGCCAGCAGCCCCAGGACAGGGGCGGGAGAAAAACTGTTTTTT
TRBJ2-7 NA TRBD2 TRBV19 CAVFLLAGGRRHEQYF TGTGCCGTTTTCCTGCTAGCGGGGGGGCGCAGGCACGAGCAGTACTTC
TRBJ2-7 NA TRBD2 TRBV6-1 CASSEGGRLYEQYF TGTGCCAGCAGTGAAGGCGGGAGACTCTACGAGCAGTACTTC
TRBJ2-5 NA NA TRBV5-1 CASSYGGKETQYF TGCGCCAGCAGTTACGGTGGGAAAGAGACCCAGTACTTC
TRBJ2-1 NA NA TRBV13 CASSLERAGARAEQFF TGTGCCAGCAGCTTAGAGAGGGCGGGGGCCAGGGCGGAGCAGTTCTTC
TRBJ2-5 NA NA TRBV30 CAWSRAGLSGETQYF TGTGCCTGGAGTCGGGCGGGACTCTCGGGTGAGACCCAGTACTTC
TRBJ1-3 few TRBD1 TRBV28 CASKDRESSGNTIYF TGTGCCAGCAAAGACAGGGAGAGCTCTGGAAACACCATATATTTT
TRBJ1-4 NA TRBD1 TRBV28 CASSLSWDSREKLFF TGTGCCAGCAGTTTATCCTGGGACAGCCGTGAAAAACTGTTTTTT
TRBJ2-7 NA NA TRBV5-6 CASSLEGWDGRVVTYEQYF TGTGCCAGCAGCTTGGAAGGCTGGGACGGTCGAGTGGTTACTTACGAGCAGTACTTC
TRBJ1-2 few NA TRBV30 CAWSPGDGSTTF TGTGCCTGGAGTCCCGGGGACGGCTCTACTACCTTC
TRBJ1-5 NA NA TRBV27 CASSSPHRAPGQPQHF TGTGCCAGCAGTTCACCGCACAGGGCCCCGGGACAGCCCCAGCATTTT
TRBJ1-4 NA TRBD1 TRBV7-8 CASSPQGASNEKLFF TGTGCCAGCAGCCCTCAGGGGGCTTCTAATGAAAAACTGTTTTTT
TRBJ1-1 NA NA TRBV5-4 CASSIQGEHTEAFF TGTGCCAGCAGCATACAGGGTGAGCACACTGAAGCTTTCTTT
TRBJ1-5 NA TRBD1 TRBV7-8 CASSLPRTGMNNQPQHF TGTGCCAGCAGCTTACCTCGGACAGGGATGAACAATCAGCCCCAGCATTTT
TRBJ1-5 NA TRBD1 TRBV11-2 CASSSDRVGQPQHF TGTGCCAGCAGCTCGGACAGGGTAGGTCAGCCCCAGCATTTT
TRBJ2-3 NA TRBD1 TRBV9 CASSAVGQGAPDTQYF TGTGCCAGCAGCGCCGTTGGACAGGGGGCCCCAGATACGCAGTATTTT
TRBJ1-2 NA NA TRBV7-2 CASSFGGSVNYGYTF TGTGCCAGCAGCTTCGGCGGGTCAGTAAACTATGGCTACACCTTC
TRBJ1-6 NA NA TRBV30 CAVRVTAGSPLHF TGTGCCGTAAGGGTAACAGCTGGGTCACCCCTCCACTTT
TRBJ2-3 NA NA TRBV7-3 CASSLETTRTQYF TGTGCCAGCAGCCTGGAGACGACCCGTACGCAGTATTTT
TRBJ1-1 NA TRBD1 TRBV5-4 CASSPRQGGVTEAFF TGTGCCAGCAGCCCCAGACAGGGAGGCGTCACTGAAGCTTTCTTT
TRBJ2-2 NA TRBD1 TRBV5-1 CASTHATGRSGELFF TGCGCCAGCACCCATGCGACAGGGCGTTCCGGGGAGCTGTTTTTT
TRBJ1-1 NA NA TRBV9 CASRRTENTEAFF TGTGCCAGCCGAAGGACGGAGAACACTGAAGCTTTCTTT
TRBJ2-1 NA NA TRBV5-1 CASSTTVTRRDEQFF TGCGCCAGCAGCACGACAGTTACCCGGCGGGATGAGCAGTTCTTC
TRBJ1-2 NA NA TRBV30 CAWSAGGRVGYTF TGTGCCTGGAGTGCGGGGGGGAGGGTTGGCTACACCTTC
TRBJ1-1 once NA TRBV6-6 CASILDRDDTEAFF NA
TRBJ2-5 NA NA TRBV7-6 CASSLRARGETQYF TGTGCCAGCAGCCTCCGGGCCCGAGGGGAGACCCAGTACTTC
TRBJ1-2 NA TRBD1 TRBV30 CAWSLGLGDRVGYTF TGTGCCTGGAGCTTAGGGCTGGGGGACAGGGTAGGCTACACCTTC
TRBJ1-1 NA NA TRBV7-4 CASSASIRGRRTEAFF TGTGCCAGCAGCGCCTCGATCAGGGGTAGACGAACTGAAGCTTTCTTT
TRBJ1-2 NA TRBD1 TRBV7-6 CASSLVSGGVGYTF TGTGCCAGCAGCTTGGTCTCAGGGGGCGTTGGCTACACCTTC
TRBJ1-3 NA NA TRBV21-1 CASSKGGGQDSGNTIYF TGTGCCAGCAGCAAAGGGGGTGGACAGGACTCTGGAAACACCATATATTTT
TRBJ2-2 NA TRBD1 TRBV2 CASKDRVGTGELFF TGTGCCAGCAAGGACAGGGTGGGAACCGGGGAGCTGTTTTTT
TRBJ1-1 NA NA TRBV30 CAWGRRWVGEAFF TGTGCCTGGGGAAGACGGTGGGTTGGTGAAGCTTTCTTT
TRBJ2-6 NA TRBD1 TRBV9 CASSPRDSTSGANVLTF TGTGCCAGCAGCCCCCGGGACAGTACGTCTGGGGCCAACGTCCTGACTTTC
TRBJ2-1 NA TRBD2 TRBV10-2 CASSGTSGSYNEQFF TGCGCCAGCAGTGGTACTAGCGGTTCCTACAATGAGCAGTTCTTC
TRBJ2-1 NA NA TRBV1 CTSSQDMTSGGYEQFF TGCACCAGCAGCCAGGATATGACTAGCGGGGGTTACGAGCAGTTCTTC
TRBJ2-3 NA NA TRBV7-9 CASKEDGTDTQYF TGTGCCAGCAAAGAGGACGGCACAGATACGCAGTATTTT
TRBJ2-5 NA NA TRBV25-1 CASSEFGLQETQYF TGTGCCAGCAGTGAATTTGGTCTCCAAGAGACCCAGTACTTC
TRBJ1-2 NA NA TRBV5-4 CASSTTPPPGDYGYTF TGTGCCAGCAGCACCACCCCTCCCCCTGGTGACTATGGCTACACCTTC
TRBJ1-1 NA NA TRBV2 CASSGWGGVVNTEAFF TGTGCCAGCAGTGGTTGGGGGGGCGTGGTGAACACTGAAGCTTTCTTT
TRBJ2-7 NA TRBD2 TRBV11-2 CASTSGGAREQYF TGTGCCAGCACCTCCGGGGGGGCCCGCGAGCAGTACTTC
TRBJ2-3 NA TRBD2 TRBV7-3 CASSPRAGGGADTQYF TGTGCCAGCAGCCCACGAGCGGGAGGGGGCGCAGATACGCAGTATTTT
TRBJ2-2 NA TRBD1 TRBV5-1 CASSLGDRGNTGELFF TGCGCCAGCAGCTTAGGTGACAGGGGGAACACCGGGGAGCTGTTTTTT